What follows describes a single T cell receptor (beta chain). The antigen remains unidentified. TCRdb re-called the 5' RACE reads with MiXCR, one entry per CDR3 protein. The sample shows approximately 260,000 distinct CDR3 sequences, 6.5% to 9.5% of them seen only once. The data derive from a study of identical twins. Study observations and caveats: Among out-of-frame alpha sequences shared by twins, low generation probability occurred in excess.

V lost 1 base, J lost 4 bases, and 10 bases lay in between. The CDR3 contains 14 residues. The germline V gene has CDR1 MNHNS and CDR2 SASEGT. These same records also appear under a second study, on yellow fever vaccine responses in identical twins.

This TCR was recovered from a woman in her late teens or twenties in good health. Material for sequencing was CD8+ T cells sorted from blood. V and J are TRBV6-1 and TRBJ1-1, with D possibly TRBD1 on 5 matching bases. The CDR3 region is CASSEGRVATEAFF. CDR3 sequence (DNA): TGTGCCAGCAGTGAAGGCAGGGTCGCCACTGAAGCTTTCTTT.